These 8 T cell receptor beta chains came from one sample sequenced in a study of radiation and T cells in renal cell carcinoma. Clones were read by immunoSEQ multiplex PCR, and TCRdb kept only the in-frame ones, dropping some. The table has 70,000 to 90,000 clones, 80% to 90% seen once. Time point defined: blood 2 weeks post-SBRT. As to treatment: 15 Gy SBRT to primary tumor, nephrectomy 4 weeks later. The material sequenced was blood, taken from a patient whose treatment included radiotherapy and nephrectomy. The receptor source for this set is a woman aged 45-65 years with renal cell carcinoma.

The chain recombines TRBV7-3 with TRBJ2-1; possible D gene TRBD2, 5 bases. Germline V CDR1 and CDR2: SGHTA, FQGTGA. V dropped 5 bases and J dropped 6 bases, with 11 bases sitting between them. The CDR3 sequence is 13 residues long. The CDR3 DNA reads as TGTGCCAGCAGCAATGTTGAGGGCAATGAGCAGTTCTTC. It yields the protein CASSNVEGNEQFF.

The DNA of the CDR3 is TGTGCCAGCAGTTTATCGAGGGGTTTCTCCTACGAGCAGTACTTC. Its translation: CASSLSRGFSYEQYF. The rearrangement links TRBV27 to TRBJ2-7; D may correspond to TRBD1 or TRBD2 (5 bases each). Germline CDR1 reads MNHEY; CDR2 reads SMNVEV (reference sequence). The CDR3 runs to 15 residues. V was trimmed by 0 bases and J by 0 bases, leaving 9 bases between them.

The table lists this clone with a count of one. The V call is TRBV19, the J call TRBJ2-5; possible D gene TRBD1, 5 bases. Trimming left V 8 bases short and J 1 base short, with 11 bases between. This CDR3 contains 13 residues. The V gene's germline CDR1 is LNHDA and CDR2 SQIVND (reference sequence). DNA for the CDR3: TGTGCCAGTTCGCAGGGCATCCAAGAGACCCAGTACTTC. It yields the protein CASSQGIQETQYF.

The chain links TRBV5-1 to TRBJ2-3; TRBD2 is a possible D gene (5 bases). The germline V and J ends were trimmed by 4 bases and 2 bases, with 11 bases remaining between them. The CDR3 is 14 residues long. Germline assignment: CDR1 SGHRS and CDR2 YFSETQ. As DNA, the CDR3 is TGCGCCAGCAGCGGAGGAGTTTCCACAGATACGCAGTATTTT. Translation gives CASSGGVSTDTQYF. Full variable domain (remainder filled in from reference TRBV5-1 and TRBJ2-3): KAGVTQTPRYLIKTRGQQVTLSCSPISGHRSVSWYQQTPGQGLQFLFEYFSETQRNKGNFPGRFSGRQFSNSRSEMNVSTLELGDSALYLCASSGGVSTDTQYFGPGTRLTVL.

The chain uses TRBV7-9 and TRBJ2-2, with 13 bases matching TRBD2. This CDR3 comprises 18 residues. J was trimmed by 1 base and V by 1 base; bases with no gene match: 3. Germline loops: CDR1 SEHNR, CDR2 FQNEAQ (reference sequence). The CDR3 DNA is TGTGCCAGCAGCTTAGGGGGGACTAGCGGGATGAACACCGGGGAGCTGTTTTTT. Its translation is CASSLGGTSGMNTGELFF.

The J gene is TRBJ2-7, the V gene TRBV2; D is unresolved. The CDR3 runs 15 residues. In germline, CDR1 is SNHLY, CDR2 FYNNEI. Trimming pared 9 bases from V and 2 bases from J, leaving 20 bases between. CDR3 region: CASNGHTSETYEQYF. Here the CDR3 DNA reads TGTGCCAGTAACGGGCACACCAGCGAAACCTACGAGCAGTACTTC.

V usage is TRBV27 and J usage is TRBJ2-1, with 10 bases that match TRBD1. CDR1 MNHEY and CDR2 SMNVEV come from the germline V gene (reference sequence). V gave up 5 bases and J gave up 7 bases; unmatched junction bases: 8. The CDR3 sequence is 15 residues long. CDR3 residues: CASSPLSDRGNEQFF. In DNA, the CDR3 is TGTGCCAGCAGTCCACTATCGGACAGGGGGAATGAGCAGTTCTTC.

The chain's CDR3 is CASSPEVAGKGYTF. The CDR3 DNA reads TGTGCCAGCAGCCCAGAAGTGGCAGGGAAAGGCTACACCTTC. The rearrangement uses TRBV7-9 and TRBJ1-2; TRBD1 might be the D (5 bases). Germline V gives CDR1 SEHNR, CDR2 FQNEAQ (reference sequence). V was clipped by 5 bases and J by 8 bases, with 18 bases between them. The CDR3 is 14 amino acids.